This TCR beta chain was captured in a study of blood T cell repertoires in COVID-19. For the study at large: The cDNA or gDNA used as material had been derived from T cells, B-cell-depleted T cells, or PBMCs.

Profiling relied on immunoSEQ multiplex PCR, and the TCRdb table lists in-frame clones only, not all of them. The repertoire consists of around 250,000 clones, with around 93% occurring once and the leading ten covering around 2.8%. Cohorts were determined from participant-reported clinical history. Germline assignment: CDR1 KGHSH and CDR2 LQKENI. This CDR3 contains 12 residues. The germline V and J ends were trimmed by 2 bases and 7 bases, with 9 bases remaining between them. This clone was detected once. The TCR originated in a man aged 40-50 years who had been exposed to COVID-19. The rearrangement uses TRBV18 and TRBJ2-7; D not resolved. The sequenced sample consisted of PBMCs or T cells enriched from blood (not recorded which). This chain's CDR3 is CASSPESREQYF. CDR3 DNA sequence: TGTGCCAGCTCACCAGAATCCCGGGAGCAGTACTTC.